Listed below are T cell receptor beta chains from one sample, sequenced in a study of human T cells and chemical hapten exposure. TCRdb redid the calling of the 5' RACE reads with MiXCR, one entry per CDR3 protein. The sample contains 110,000 or so distinct CDR3 sequences, 19% of which appear only once. The receptors were gathered from a human donor in good health. The CDR3 runs from the conserved cysteine through the conserved F or W. The order of the fields is J gene, D gene, V gene, clone size, CDR3 DNA, CDR3 protein. A D gene is named only where the DNA matches it firmly. Size values are once, few and many counts, or a class for expanded clones, and some rows have none.

j_gene: TRBJ1-5; d_gene: .; v_gene: TRBV28; abundance: .; CDR3nt: TGTGCCAGCAGTTCCTCCGGGACACTTAGCAATCAGCCCCAGCATTTT; CDR3aa: CASSSSGTLSNQPQHF
j_gene: TRBJ1-5; d_gene: TRBD1; v_gene: TRBV24-1; abundance: .; CDR3nt: TGTGCCACCAGTGCTCAGGGGGGCAATCAGCCCCAGCATTTT; CDR3aa: CATSAQGGNQPQHF
j_gene: TRBJ1-1; d_gene: .; v_gene: TRBV5-5; abundance: few; CDR3nt: TGTGCCAGCAGGGACCAGGGCTCGGGGTACACTGAAGCTTTCTTT; CDR3aa: CASRDQGSGYTEAFF
j_gene: TRBJ1-5; d_gene: .; v_gene: TRBV28; abundance: few; CDR3nt: TGTGCCAGCACCATGCCCCAGGGTGGCGGCAATCAGCCCCAGCATTTT; CDR3aa: CASTMPQGGGNQPQHF
j_gene: TRBJ1-1; d_gene: TRBD1; v_gene: TRBV5-6; abundance: .; CDR3nt: TGTGCCAGCAGCTGGCGACAGGGGACACACACTGAAGCTTTCTTT; CDR3aa: CASSWRQGTHTEAFF
j_gene: TRBJ2-1; d_gene: .; v_gene: TRBV28; abundance: few; CDR3nt: TGTGCCAGCCAACCCCGGGGAAATGAGCAGTTCTTC; CDR3aa: CASQPRGNEQFF
j_gene: TRBJ2-2; d_gene: .; v_gene: TRBV20-1; abundance: many; CDR3nt: TGCAGTGCTAGAGAAGGCGGGACCGCCGGGGAGCTGTTTTTT; CDR3aa: CSAREGGTAGELFF
j_gene: TRBJ2-1; d_gene: TRBD2; v_gene: TRBV4-2; abundance: .; CDR3nt: TGTGCCAGCAGCCAAGAAGATTCGAGCGGGAGGGCAGGGGAGCAGTTCTTC; CDR3aa: CASSQEDSSGRAGEQFF
j_gene: TRBJ2-1; d_gene: .; v_gene: TRBV7-8; abundance: .; CDR3nt: TGTGCCAGCACCCTAACTAGCAGCTACAATGAGCAGTTCTTC; CDR3aa: CASTLTSSYNEQFF
j_gene: TRBJ2-7; d_gene: .; v_gene: TRBV6-5; abundance: few; CDR3nt: TGTGCCAGCGCGAGGTACGACGAGCAGTACTTC; CDR3aa: CASARYDEQYF
j_gene: TRBJ1-1; d_gene: .; v_gene: TRBV10-1; abundance: .; CDR3nt: TGCGCCAGCAGTGGGGCCTTGGAAGCGCGAGCTTTCTTT; CDR3aa: CASSGALEARAFF